The 22 T cell receptor beta chains listed next were all sequenced from one sample in a study of blood T cell repertoires in COVID-19. The method was immunoSEQ multiplex PCR; TCRdb's version includes in-frame clones alone and lacks a portion of them. This table has 200,000 to 250,000 clones, approximately 90% appearing once. The specimen sequenced was PBMCs or T cells enriched from blood (not recorded which). These TCRs come from a young woman who had recovered from COVID-19.

The genes are TRBV4-3 and TRBJ2-4; no clear D gene. V shed 4 bases and J shed 2 bases, with 18 bases lying between them. This CDR3 contains 17 residues. Germline CDR1 LGHNA, CDR2 YSLEER. CDR3 sequence (DNA): TGCGCCAGCAGCCCCTCAGACTCTACACTGACCAAAAACATTCAGTACTTC. Translated, it gives CASSPSDSTLTKNIQYF.

The chain combines TRBV4-3 with TRBJ2-7; 7 nucleotides align to TRBD1. The CDR3 loop spans 15 amino acids. The V and J ends lost 3 bases and 0 bases, in that order; junction bases with no gene match: 5. Germline V gene data show CDR1 as LGHNA and CDR2 as YSLEER. CDR3 coding DNA: TGCGCCAGCAGCCAGTGGGACAGTAGCTCCTACGAGCAGTACTTC. This codes for CASSQWDSSSYEQYF.

V gene TRBV5-1 combines with J gene TRBJ1-2; 7 nucleotides match TRBD1. Trimming cost V 4 bases and J 2 bases; bases outside gene matches: 5. The germline V gene encodes CDR1 SGHRS and CDR2 YFSETQ. This CDR3 is built from 14 residues. The CDR3: CASSPQGINYGYTF. The CDR3 DNA sequence: TGCGCCAGCAGCCCACAGGGGATCAACTATGGCTACACCTTC.

This clone turned up a few times. The genes are TRBV6-4 and TRBJ1-1, with a weak D call TRBD1 (5 bases). V lost 5 bases, J lost 2 bases, and 9 bases lay in between. CDR1 MRHNA and CDR2 SNTAGT come from the germline V gene. The CDR3 loop spans 13 amino acids. CDR3 DNA sequence: TGTGCCAGCAGTAAGGGGTTTAACACTGAAGCTTTCTTT. Protein sequence: CASSKGFNTEAFF.

The chain uses TRBV7-9 and TRBJ2-7; TRBD1 agrees at 8 bases. The CDR3 runs to 15 residues. Germline CDR1 and CDR2: SEHNR and FQNEAQ (reference sequence). Trimming at V came to 5 bases and at J to 2 bases, leaving 8 bases not matched to a gene. The CDR3 DNA is TGTGCCAGCAGCGCCGGGACAGGCGTGACCTACGAGCAGTACTTC. This sequence encodes CASSAGTGVTYEQYF.

V and J are TRBV5-4 and TRBJ2-1; 14 nucleotides align to TRBD2. V dropped 4 bases and J dropped 6; count of bases not matched to a gene: 6. CDR1 is SGHNT and CDR2 is YYREEE in the germline V gene (reference sequence). The length of the CDR3 is 16 residues. CDR3 DNA: TGTGCCAGCAGCAAGTTGACTAGCGGGGGGGCCAATGAGCAGTTCTTC. It encodes CASSKLTSGGANEQFF.

This chain connects TRBV7-6 to TRBJ2-1; a weak D match, TRBD2 (6 bases). V was pared by 1 base and J by 5 bases, with 12 bases between. CDR3 length: 15 amino acids. Germline V gives CDR1 SGHVS, CDR2 FNYEAQ. Written as DNA, the CDR3 is TGTGCCAGCAGCTTAGGTGGGGGGATCAACAATGAGCAGTTCTTC. This sequence encodes CASSLGGGINNEQFF.

The CDR3 protein is CASSQVRGAGQPQHF. The CDR3 coding sequence is TGCGCCAGCAGCCAAGTCAGGGGGGCTGGCCAGCCCCAGCATTTT. The V gene is TRBV4-1, the J gene TRBJ1-5, with 7 bases lining up with TRBD1. CDR1 is MGHRA and CDR2 is YSYEKL in the germline V gene. This CDR3 contains 15 residues. Losses at the gene ends were 1 base for V and 7 bases for J; bases not matched to a gene: 7.

The chain joins TRBV4-3 to TRBJ2-3, with 11 bases fitting TRBD2. The trim removed 1 base at V and 0 bases at J, leaving 12 bases unmatched. The germline CDR1 and CDR2 sequences are LGHNA and YSLEER. CDR3 length equals 20 residues. The CDR3 loop is CASSQGPGTSGLTSTDTQYF. The CDR3 bases are TGCGCCAGCAGCCAAGGGCCCGGGACTAGCGGACTCACTAGCACAGATACGCAGTATTTT.

The chain joins TRBV11-1 to TRBJ2-5; D unresolved. V was trimmed by 4 bases and J by 4 bases, leaving 4 bases between them. The CDR3 totals 11 residues. Per germline, CDR1 SGHAT and CDR2 FQDESV (reference sequence). The CDR3: CASSSRETQYF. The CDR3 DNA follows: TGTGCCAGCAGCTCCAGAGAGACCCAGTACTTC.

This clone was counted only a few times. The chain links TRBV9 to TRBJ1-2; TRBD1 agrees at 8 bases. J gave up 6 bases and V 3 bases, and 7 bases lay outside the gene matches. The CDR3 totals 14 residues. Germline CDR1 is SGDLS and CDR2 is YYNGEE. The CDR3 DNA follows: TGTGCCAGCAGCGCTTGGACAGGGAGGAATGGCTACACCTTC. It codes for CASSAWTGRNGYTF.

The chain has TRBV2 and TRBJ1-5; TRBD1 might be the D (5 bases). Germline V gene sequence: CDR1 SNHLY, CDR2 FYNNEI. The CDR3 is 14 amino acids. Trimming removed 6 bases from V and 3 bases from J, with 12 bases in between. The CDR3 loop reads CASRLGQNNQPQHF. Written as DNA, the CDR3 is TGTGCCAGCAGACTCGGACAAAACAATCAGCCCCAGCATTTT. The full variable domain, with the rest looked up from reference TRBV2 and TRBJ1-5, is EPEVTQTPSHQVTQMGQEVILRCVPISNHLYFYWYRQILGQKVEFLVSFYNNEISEKSEIFDDQFSVERPDGSNFTLKIRSTKLEDSAMYFCASRLGQNNQPQHFGDGTRLSIL.

CDR3 sequence: CATSRAGTGGSPLHF. CDR3 coding DNA: TGTGCCACCAGCAGAGCCGGGACAGGGGGTTCACCCCTCCACTTT. The chain joins TRBV15 to TRBJ1-6, with 11 bases fitting TRBD1. In germline, CDR1 is LNHNV, CDR2 YYDKDF (reference sequence). The CDR3 spans 15 residues. The J segment lost 9 bases and the V segment lost 1 base, leaving 2 bases of the junction unmatched.

V gene TRBV11-2 combines with J gene TRBJ2-7; no reliable D call. The CDR3 consists of 15 residues. Trimming cost V 6 bases and J 3 bases, with 18 bases left between them. CDR1 is SGHAT, CDR2 FQNNGV, per germline. The CDR3 DNA reads as TGTGCCAGCAGTAGGTGGCAGGAAGTGAGCTACGAGCAGTACTTC. Protein product: CASSRWQEVSYEQYF.

Regarding this clone: Other nucleotide sequences in the sample specify the same CDR3. J is TRBJ2-7 and V is TRBV4-1; D not certain. The CDR3 runs to 13 residues. Germline CDR1 and CDR2: MGHRA and YSYEKL. V lost 1 base to trimming and J lost 5 bases, with 9 bases between them. CDR3 region: CASSQAGGNEQYF. For the CDR3, the DNA is TGCGCCAGCAGCCAAGCGGGTGGCAACGAGCAGTACTTC.

The genes are TRBV5-1 and TRBJ1-1, with D maybe TRBD1 (6 bases). This CDR3 spans 14 amino acids. Germline V gives CDR1 SGHRS, CDR2 YFSETQ. The ends were cut back, 4 bases at V and 1 base at J, with 11 bases in the middle. The DNA for the CDR3 is TGCGCCAGCAGCCCAGGGGTAGAGAACACTGAAGCTTTCTTT. Protein product: CASSPGVENTEAFF. Looking up the rest from reference TRBV5-1 and TRBJ1-1 gives the full variable domain: KAGVTQTPRYLIKTRGQQVTLSCSPISGHRSVSWYQQTPGQGLQFLFEYFSETQRNKGNFPGRFSGRQFSNSRSEMNVSTLELGDSALYLCASSPGVENTEAFFGQGTRLTVV.

The chain links TRBV12-3 or TRBV12-4 to TRBJ2-1; TRBD2 is a possible D gene (6 bases). The CDR3 covers 13 residues. Trimming left V 11 bases short and J 2 bases short, with 13 bases between. The chain's CDR3 is CACGAYAYNEQFF. The DNA of the CDR3 is TGTGCCTGCGGGGCGTACGCCTACAATGAGCAGTTCTTC.

The genes are TRBV5-5 and TRBJ2-7, with 9 bases fitting TRBD1. The CDR3 consists of 15 residues. V dropped 0 bases and J dropped 5; count of bases not matched to a gene: 6. Germline values: CDR1 SGHKS, CDR2 YYEKEE (reference sequence). The DNA for the CDR3 is TGTGCCAGCAGCTTGGTAACAGGGGGCGCGGACGAGCAGTACTTC. Protein: CASSLVTGGADEQYF. Complete variable domain (other parts from reference TRBV5-5 and TRBJ2-7): DAGVTQSPTHLIKTRGQQVTLRCSPISGHKSVSWYQQVLGQGPQFIFQYYEKEERGRGNFPDRFSARQFPNYSSELNVNALLLGDSALYLCASSLVTGGADEQYFGPGTRLTVT.

J is TRBJ1-3 and V is TRBV19; D ambiguous. The CDR3 has 15 residues. Trimming removed 6 bases from V and 0 bases from J, with 12 bases in between. Germline assignment: CDR1 LNHDA and CDR2 SQIVND (reference sequence). The CDR3 spells CASSMTGISGNTIYF. CDR3 DNA sequence: TGTGCCAGTAGCATGACGGGGATCTCTGGAAACACCATATATTTT.

Concerning this clone: This same CDR3 is encoded by further DNA sequences in the sample. This sequence joins TRBV9 and TRBJ2-7, with D tentatively TRBD2 (6 bases). CDR1 is SGDLS and CDR2 is YYNGEE in the germline V gene. This CDR3 spans 14 amino acids. Deletions cut 2 bases from V and 0 bases from J, with 9 bases between. CDR3 coding DNA: TGTGCCAGCAGCGTTGGGGGGAGCTCCTACGAGCAGTACTTC. Protein: CASSVGGSSYEQYF.

V usage is TRBV19 and J usage is TRBJ2-5, with 7 bases identical to TRBD1. The CDR3 runs to 14 residues. Germline-derived CDR1 and CDR2 are LNHDA and SQIVND (reference sequence). V shed 5 bases, J shed 5 bases, and the junction held 8 bases outside the gene matches. The CDR3: CASSLQGSGETQYF. The CDR3 region has the DNA TGTGCCAGTAGTTTACAGGGGAGTGGGGAGACCCAGTACTTC.

This clone was picked up a small number of times. The rearrangement uses TRBV18 and TRBJ2-7; weak D call: TRBD1 (6 bases). V lost 2 bases and J lost 6, with 14 bases in between. The CDR3 runs 14 residues. CDR1 KGHSH and CDR2 LQKENI come from the germline V gene. CDR3 in amino acids: CASSPWTDSPEQYF. DNA for the CDR3: TGTGCCAGCTCACCATGGACAGACTCCCCCGAGCAGTACTTC.